The T cell receptor (beta chain) under discussion was sequenced for a study of shared T cell receptors in the human thymus. Unmatched junction bases numbered 20, after V lost 1 base and J lost 4 bases. Germline V gene sequence: CDR1 SGHNT, CDR2 YYREEE (reference sequence). The CDR3 consists of 20 residues. The repertoire was sequenced with immunoSEQ multiplex PCR; TCRdb's copy has only in-frame clones and lacks some. This sample has some 660,000 clones, with roughly 86% found just once. The same specimen was also included in a second study, on human thymus T cells. That study adds: Apparent bias marked the V and J gene usage of thymic and blood repertoires.

Material for sequencing was thymocytes. The sequence was obtained from a boy younger than two with a congenital heart defect. The chain carries TRBV5-4 and TRBJ2-7, with 10 nucleotides matching TRBD2. The chain's CDR3 is CASSLMAQREGSSSEYEQYF. The CDR3 DNA sequence: TGTGCCAGCAGCTTGATGGCGCAGCGGGAGGGTTCGTCTTCTGAGTACGAGCAGTACTTC.